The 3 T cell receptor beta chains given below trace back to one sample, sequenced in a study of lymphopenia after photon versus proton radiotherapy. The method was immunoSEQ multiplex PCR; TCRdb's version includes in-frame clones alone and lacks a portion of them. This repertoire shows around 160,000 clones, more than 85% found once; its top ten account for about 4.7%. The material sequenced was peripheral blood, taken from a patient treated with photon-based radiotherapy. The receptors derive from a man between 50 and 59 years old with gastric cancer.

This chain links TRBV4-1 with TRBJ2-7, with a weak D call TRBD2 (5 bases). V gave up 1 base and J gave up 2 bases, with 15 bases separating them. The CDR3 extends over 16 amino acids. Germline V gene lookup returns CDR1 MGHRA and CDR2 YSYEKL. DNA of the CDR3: TGCGCCAGCAGCCAAGCCTGGGCTAGCCGAACCTACGAGCAGTACTTC. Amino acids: CASSQAWASRTYEQYF.

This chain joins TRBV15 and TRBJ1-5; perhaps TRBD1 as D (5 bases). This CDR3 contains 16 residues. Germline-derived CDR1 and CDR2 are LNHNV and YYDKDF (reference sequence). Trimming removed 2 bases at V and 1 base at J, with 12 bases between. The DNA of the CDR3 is TGTGCCACCAGCAGAAAATCAGGGCAAAGCAATCAGCCCCAGCATTTT. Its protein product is CATSRKSGQSNQPQHF.

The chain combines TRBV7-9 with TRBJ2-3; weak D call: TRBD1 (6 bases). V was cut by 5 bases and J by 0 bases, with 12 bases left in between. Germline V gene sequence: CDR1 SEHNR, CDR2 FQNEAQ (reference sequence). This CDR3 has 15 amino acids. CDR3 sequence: CASSQGTQSTDTQYF. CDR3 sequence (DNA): TGTGCCAGCAGCCAAGGGACACAAAGCACAGATACGCAGTATTTT.